What follows are 16 T cell receptor beta chains derived from one specimen sequenced in a study of CD8 T cells in ankylosing spondylitis (dated by TCRdb to about 2017). Library creation used 5' RACE. Sequencing was carried out with an Illumina HiSeq 2500. TCRdb itself trimmed the public reads at Q25 with fastp, ran MiXCR and retained productive beta chains. Entries that share a CDR3 protein sequence are merged under the most common genes and DNA. The sample records 250,000 to 400,000 distinct CDR3 sequences, 11% of which are singletons. The ten top clones hold roughly 9.2% of the sample. Sequenced input: blood, either unsorted or a sorted T cell fraction (not recorded which). These receptors were obtained from a female donor with ankylosing spondylitis or in good health (not recorded which).

Ten or more counts support this clonotype. The chain links TRBV5-1 to TRBJ2-2; D assignment may be TRBD1 or TRBD2 (5 bases each). The CDR3 contains 14 residues. Germline assignment: CDR1 SGHRS and CDR2 YFSETQ. V was pared by 3 bases and J by 7 bases, with 13 bases between. CDR3 bases: TGCGCCAGCAGCTATCGGGACGGCTACGGGGAGCTGTTTTTT. It translates to CASSYRDGYGELFF.

This clonotype was counted between two and nine times. The genes are TRBV7-8 and TRBJ2-2, with 11 bases aligning to TRBD2. The CDR3 totals 18 residues. J was trimmed by 5 bases and V by 2 bases; bases with no gene match: 10. Germline V gives CDR1 SGHVS, CDR2 FQNEAQ. CDR3 DNA: TGTGCCAGCAGCTTACGGAGTAGCGGGGGGGCCAAGACCGGGGAGCTGTTTTTT. Amino acid sequence: CASSLRSSGGAKTGELFF.

This clonotype was observed at least ten times. The chain joins TRBV29-1 to TRBJ1-4; no clear D gene. The germline V gene has CDR1 SQVTM and CDR2 ANQGSEA. The CDR3 sequence is 11 residues long. The DNA for the CDR3 is TGCGGAGTGCAGTCTAATGAAAAACTGTTTTTT. This encodes CGVQSNEKLFF.

Only a few counts were recorded for this clonotype. The V gene is TRBV24-1, the J gene TRBJ2-2; 9 positions match TRBD1. The V segment lost 6 bases and the J segment 4 bases; nucleotides outside the gene matches: 8. Germline assignment: CDR1 KGHDR and CDR2 SFDVKD. The CDR3 sequence is 16 residues long. In DNA form, the CDR3 reads TGTGCCACCAGTAGGGGGACAGGGTTCATCACCGGGGAGCTGTTTTTT. It is translated as CATSRGTGFITGELFF.

This clonotype was detected many times. The chain carries TRBV20-1 and TRBJ2-1, with 7 nucleotides matching TRBD2. The J segment lost 4 bases and the V segment lost 8 bases, leaving 8 bases of the junction unmatched. CDR3 size: 13 residues. The germline CDR1 and CDR2 sequences are DFQATT and SNEGSKA (reference sequence). CDR3 sequence (DNA): TGCAGTCCGCGGGAGCGCCCATACAATGAGCAGTTCTTC. Residues: CSPRERPYNEQFF.

At least ten counts were recorded for this clonotype. V is TRBV7-3 and J is TRBJ1-2; 9 bases align to TRBD1. CDR1 is SGHTA and CDR2 is FQGTGA in the germline V gene. The V segment lost 0 bases and the J segment 4 bases; nucleotides outside the gene matches: 3. The CDR3 loop spans 15 amino acids. The CDR3 protein is CASSLTAGQGYGYTF. CDR3 sequence (DNA): TGTGCCAGCAGCTTAACGGCGGGACAGGGCTATGGCTACACCTTC.

This chain connects TRBV3-1 to TRBJ2-2; a possible D gene is TRBD2 (5 bases). Looked up from germline, CDR1 is LGHDT and CDR2 is YNNKEL (reference sequence). The CDR3 sequence is 16 residues long. The V end lost 0 bases, the J end lost 5 bases, and 13 bases lay between the germline ends. The CDR3 region has the DNA TGTGCCAGCAGCCAAGACCCGGGGTTGGCGACCGGGGAGCTGTTTTTT. Residues: CASSQDPGLATGELFF.

This clonotype was found many times. The gene calls are TRBV4-1 and TRBJ2-7; D gene ambiguous. This CDR3 spans 15 amino acids. Germline V CDR1 and CDR2: MGHRA, YSYEKL. The V gene lost 2 bases and the J gene lost 2 bases, with 13 bases spanning the gap. The CDR3: CASSQNRALTYEQYF. The CDR3 nucleotides are TGCGCCAGCAGCCAAAACCGAGCTCTCACCTACGAGCAGTACTTC.

The genes are TRBV7-2 and TRBJ2-1, with a possible D match to TRBD1 (5 bases). V gave up 3 bases and J gave up 11 bases, with 8 bases separating them. This CDR3 has 11 amino acids. Germline V gene sequence: CDR1 SGHTA, CDR2 FQGNSA. The CDR3 spells CASSFQGKQFF. In DNA form, the CDR3 reads TGTGCCAGCAGCTTTCAGGGAAAGCAGTTCTTC.

This clonotype has ten or more counts. In DNA, the CDR3 is TGCAGTGCTCCGGACAGGGGATCCCCCCGCGAGCAGTACTTC. Amino acids: CSAPDRGSPREQYF. The chain links TRBV20-1 to TRBJ2-7; 9 positions agree with TRBD1. CDR1 is DFQATT, CDR2 SNEGSKA, per germline (reference sequence). CDR3 length equals 14 residues. V gave up 5 bases and J gave up 6 bases; unmatched junction bases: 11.

This clonotype occurred many times. The chain has TRBV5-1 and TRBJ2-1; D is undetermined. This CDR3 has 13 amino acids. Trimming cost V 3 bases and J 1 base, with 5 bases left between them. Germline CDR1 SGHRS, CDR2 YFSETQ. CDR3 bases: TGCGCCAGCAGCTACCTTTCCTACAATGAGCAGTTCTTC. Its protein is CASSYLSYNEQFF.

This clonotype has at least ten counts. The rearrangement joins TRBV4-2 to TRBJ2-7; 7 nucleotides agree with TRBD1. Germline V CDR1 and CDR2: LGHNA, YNFKEQ. V lost 3 bases to trimming and J lost 0 bases; unmatched junction nucleotides: 8. The CDR3 extends over 16 amino acids. CDR3 in DNA: TGTGCCAGCAGCCAGGTGACAGGGCTGAGCTCCTACGAGCAGTACTTC. Amino acid sequence: CASSQVTGLSSYEQYF.

This clonotype showed up many times. The chain has TRBV28 and TRBJ2-7; unclear D gene. Trimming left V 5 bases short and J 0 bases short, with 17 bases between. The CDR3 sequence is 16 residues long. The V gene's germline CDR1 is MDHEN and CDR2 SYDVKM. The CDR3 nucleotides are TGTGCCAGCAGTCCTATTGGGGTCCCTAGCTCCTACGAGCAGTACTTC. Translated, it gives CASSPIGVPSSYEQYF.

This clonotype was seen only a few times. The chain couples TRBV6-1 to TRBJ2-2; D is perhaps TRBD2 (6 bases). Deletions cut 7 bases from V and 1 base from J, with 19 bases between. The CDR3 consists of 17 residues. Germline V gene sequence: CDR1 MNHNS, CDR2 SASEGT. The CDR3 sequence: CASTNTAWGVNTGELFF. The CDR3 DNA reads as TGTGCCAGCACCAACACGGCGTGGGGGGTGAACACCGGGGAGCTGTTTTTT.

This clonotype was seen at least ten times. The rearrangement joins TRBV7-2 to TRBJ1-5; D gene unclear. The CDR3 has 16 amino acids. V lost 1 base, J lost 2 bases, and 12 bases lay in between. The germline CDR1 and CDR2 sequences are SGHTA and FQGNSA. Here the CDR3 reads CASSLDRLGGNQPQHF. The CDR3 region has the DNA TGTGCCAGCAGCTTAGATAGACTGGGCGGCAATCAGCCCCAGCATTTT.

The table lists this clonotype with a few counts. The V call is TRBV27, the J call TRBJ1-1; no firm D call. Germline assignment: CDR1 MNHEY and CDR2 SMNVEV (reference sequence). This CDR3 comprises 16 residues. The V end was cut by 1 base, the J end by 4 bases, with 16 bases between. The CDR3 DNA is TGTGCCAGCAGTTTATTCGTCGGCCGGGCTGGCACTGAAGCTTTCTTT. Protein sequence: CASSLFVGRAGTEAFF.